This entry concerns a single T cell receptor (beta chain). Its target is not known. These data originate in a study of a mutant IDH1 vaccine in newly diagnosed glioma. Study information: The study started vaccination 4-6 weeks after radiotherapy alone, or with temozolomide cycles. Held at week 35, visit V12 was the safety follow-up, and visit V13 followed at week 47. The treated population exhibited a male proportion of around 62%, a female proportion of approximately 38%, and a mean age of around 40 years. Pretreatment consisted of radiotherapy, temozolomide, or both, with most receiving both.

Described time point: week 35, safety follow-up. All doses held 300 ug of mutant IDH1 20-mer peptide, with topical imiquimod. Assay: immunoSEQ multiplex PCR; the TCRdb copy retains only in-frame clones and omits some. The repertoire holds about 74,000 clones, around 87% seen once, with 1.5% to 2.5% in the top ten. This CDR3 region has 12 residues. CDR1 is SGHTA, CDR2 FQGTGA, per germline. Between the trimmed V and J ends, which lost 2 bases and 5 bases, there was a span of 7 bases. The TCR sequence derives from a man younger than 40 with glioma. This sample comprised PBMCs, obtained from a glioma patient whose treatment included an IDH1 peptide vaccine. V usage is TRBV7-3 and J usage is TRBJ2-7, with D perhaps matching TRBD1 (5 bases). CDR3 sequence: CASSLYRHEQYF. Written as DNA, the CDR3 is TGTGCCAGCAGCTTATACAGGCACGAGCAGTACTTC.